The clone carrying this T cell receptor (beta chain) has more than one count but fewer than ten. The target antigen is unknown. The data were taken from a study of T cells after yellow fever vaccination. Overall study results and limits: Weaker, the secondary response peaked sooner, at day 5 versus 15. Reappearance after the booster was observed for most primary-vaccination clones (around 95% CD4, about 86% CD8).

Trimming removed 7 bases from V and 3 bases from J; junction bases left unmatched: 7. Germline CDR1 reads SNHLY; CDR2 reads FYNNEI. The CDR3 length is 15 residues. Researchers made TCR cDNA using 5'RACE template switching, and this step added a universal primer site and UMIs. TCRdb itself ran the 5' RACE reads through MiXCR, one entry per CDR3 protein. In the table there are around 350,000 distinct CDR3 sequences, roughly 10% of which are singletons. V usage is TRBV2 and J usage is TRBJ1-1, with 11 bases lining up with TRBD1. The TCR comes from a man younger than 30 who received the YFV17D yellow fever vaccine. Sequenced here: PBMCs, sampled on the day of the first yellow fever vaccination. This chain's CDR3 is CASIRPDRGHTEAFF. The CDR3 region has the DNA TGTGCCAGCATAAGACCGGACAGGGGGCACACTGAAGCTTTCTTT.